The clone carrying this T cell receptor beta chain was observed a handful of times. Its specificity is not known. The sample is drawn from a study of identical twins. General study results and limits: With beta out-of-frame sequences, excess sharing by twins was weaker. When twins shared out-of-frame alpha sequences, those sequences had excess low generation probability.

One entry per CDR3 protein results from TCRdb running MiXCR on the 5' RACE reads. The sample records roughly 200,000 distinct CDR3 sequences, around 6.8% being singletons. Germline CDR1 is LGHDT and CDR2 is YNNKEL (reference sequence). V shed 1 base and J shed 1 base, with 13 bases lying between them. The CDR3 extends over 16 amino acids. These data were also filed under a second study, of yellow fever vaccine responses in identical twins.

V gene TRBV3-1 combines with J gene TRBJ2-5; either TRBD1 or TRBD2 may supply D (6 bases each). The origin of this receptor is a woman aged 18-30 years in good health. The sample comprised memory (CD45RO+) T cells sorted from blood. CDR3 in DNA: TGTGCCAGCAGCCAAGCCAGCGGAGGGGGCCAAGAGACCCAGTACTTC. Protein product: CASSQASGGGQETQYF.